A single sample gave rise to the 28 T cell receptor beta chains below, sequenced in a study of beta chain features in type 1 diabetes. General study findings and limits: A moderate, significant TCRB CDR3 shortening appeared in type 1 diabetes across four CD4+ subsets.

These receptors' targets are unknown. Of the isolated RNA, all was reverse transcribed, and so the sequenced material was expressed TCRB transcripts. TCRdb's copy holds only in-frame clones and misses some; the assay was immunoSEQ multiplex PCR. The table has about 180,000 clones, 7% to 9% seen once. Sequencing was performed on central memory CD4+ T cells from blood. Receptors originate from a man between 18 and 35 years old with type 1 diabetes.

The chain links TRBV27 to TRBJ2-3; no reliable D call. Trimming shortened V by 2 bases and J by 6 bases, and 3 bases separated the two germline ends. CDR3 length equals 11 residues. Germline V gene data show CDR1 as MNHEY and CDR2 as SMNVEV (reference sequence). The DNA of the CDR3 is TGTGCCAGCAGTTTAGCGGATACGCAGTATTTT. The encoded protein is CASSLADTQYF.

The CDR3 region has the DNA TGTGCCAGTAGTACAAGGACAGGGCAGGCTGGGGCCAACGTCCTGACTTTC. Translated, it gives CASSTRTGQAGANVLTF. The chain joins TRBV19 to TRBJ2-6, with TRBD1 matching over 8 bases. CDR1 and CDR2 (germline): LNHDA, SQIVND (reference sequence). CDR3 size: 17 residues. V gave up 4 bases and J gave up 2 bases; unmatched junction bases: 7. The full variable domain, in which reference TRBV19 and TRBJ2-6 provide the parts outside the CDR3, is DGGITQSPKYLFRKEGQNVTLSCEQNLNHDAMYWYRQDPGQGLRLIYYSQIVNDFQKGDIAEGYSVSREKKESFPLTVTSAQKNPTAFYLCASSTRTGQAGANVLTFGAGSRLTVL.

The CDR3 is CASSPSRLAVLNEQFF. The CDR3 nucleotides are TGTGCCAGCAGCCCCAGCAGACTAGCGGTACTAAATGAGCAGTTCTTC. J is TRBJ2-1 and V is TRBV7-2; 9 nucleotides match TRBD2. CDR3 length: 16 residues. The V gene's germline CDR1 is SGHTA and CDR2 FQGNSA. After removal of 5 bases from V and 7 bases from J, the junction contained 12 bases not matched to a gene.

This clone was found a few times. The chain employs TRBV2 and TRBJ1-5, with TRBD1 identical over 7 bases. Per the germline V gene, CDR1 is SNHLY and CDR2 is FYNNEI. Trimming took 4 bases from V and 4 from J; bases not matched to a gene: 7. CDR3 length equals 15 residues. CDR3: CASSVDRARNQPQHF. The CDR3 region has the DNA TGTGCCAGCAGTGTTGACAGGGCTAGAAATCAGCCCCAGCATTTT.

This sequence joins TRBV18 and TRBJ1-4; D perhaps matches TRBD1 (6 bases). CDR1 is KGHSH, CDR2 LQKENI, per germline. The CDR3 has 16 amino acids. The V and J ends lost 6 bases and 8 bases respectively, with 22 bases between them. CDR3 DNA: TGTGCCAGCTCTTTCGCCTCGGACAGAAGGAGAGAAAAACTGTTTTTT. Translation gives CASSFASDRRREKLFF.

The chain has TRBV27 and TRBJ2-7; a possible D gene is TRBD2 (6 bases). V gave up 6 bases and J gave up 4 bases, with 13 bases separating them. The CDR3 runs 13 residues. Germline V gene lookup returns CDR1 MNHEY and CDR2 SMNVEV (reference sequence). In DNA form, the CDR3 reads TGTGCCAGCAGCTTGGGGGGTCTTTACGAGCAGTACTTC. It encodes CASSLGGLYEQYF.

CDR3 loop: CASSVGGSGYNEQFF. The CDR3 bases are TGTGCCAGCAGCGTAGGAGGGAGCGGCTACAATGAGCAGTTCTTC. The V gene is TRBV9, the J gene TRBJ2-1, with TRBD2 as a possible D gene (5 bases). This CDR3 has 15 residues. In germline, CDR1 is SGDLS, CDR2 YYNGEE. Trimming stripped 0 bases from V and 3 bases from J, with 10 bases between.

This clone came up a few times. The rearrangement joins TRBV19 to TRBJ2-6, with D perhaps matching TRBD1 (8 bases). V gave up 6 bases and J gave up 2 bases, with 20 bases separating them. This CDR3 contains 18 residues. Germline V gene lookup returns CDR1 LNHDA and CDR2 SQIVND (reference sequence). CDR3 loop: CASSYLGGTGPGANVLTF. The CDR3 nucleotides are TGTGCCAGTAGCTACCTGGGGGGGACAGGCCCTGGGGCCAACGTCCTGACTTTC. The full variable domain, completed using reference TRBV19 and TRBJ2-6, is DGGITQSPKYLFRKEGQNVTLSCEQNLNHDAMYWYRQDPGQGLRLIYYSQIVNDFQKGDIAEGYSVSREKKESFPLTVTSAQKNPTAFYLCASSYLGGTGPGANVLTFGAGSRLTVL.

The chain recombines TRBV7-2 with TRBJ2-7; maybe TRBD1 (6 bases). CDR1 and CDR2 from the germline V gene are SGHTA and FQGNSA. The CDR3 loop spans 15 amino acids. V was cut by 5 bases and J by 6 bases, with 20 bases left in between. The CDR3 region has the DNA TGTGCCAGCAGCGCGGCAAACAGGGTGGAGCGCGAGCAGTACTTC. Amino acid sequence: CASSAANRVEREQYF.

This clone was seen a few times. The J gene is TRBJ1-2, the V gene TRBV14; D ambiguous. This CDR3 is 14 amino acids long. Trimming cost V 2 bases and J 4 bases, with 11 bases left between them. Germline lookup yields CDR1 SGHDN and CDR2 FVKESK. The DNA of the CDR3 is TGTGCCAGCAGCCAATACCACAGAGTCTATGGCTACACCTTC. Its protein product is CASSQYHRVYGYTF.

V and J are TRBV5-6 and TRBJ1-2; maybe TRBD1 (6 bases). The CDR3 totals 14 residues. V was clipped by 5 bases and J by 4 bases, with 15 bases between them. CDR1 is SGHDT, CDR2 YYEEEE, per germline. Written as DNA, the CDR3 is TGTGCCAGCAGTAGCATTGACAGGTTCTATGGCTACACCTTC. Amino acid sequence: CASSSIDRFYGYTF.

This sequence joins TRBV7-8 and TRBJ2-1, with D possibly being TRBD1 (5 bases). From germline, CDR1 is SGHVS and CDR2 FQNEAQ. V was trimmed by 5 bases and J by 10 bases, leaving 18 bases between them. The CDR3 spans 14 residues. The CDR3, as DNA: TGTGCCAGCAGCCCCCACCCAGGGAAGGAGGAGCAGTTCTTC. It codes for CASSPHPGKEEQFF.

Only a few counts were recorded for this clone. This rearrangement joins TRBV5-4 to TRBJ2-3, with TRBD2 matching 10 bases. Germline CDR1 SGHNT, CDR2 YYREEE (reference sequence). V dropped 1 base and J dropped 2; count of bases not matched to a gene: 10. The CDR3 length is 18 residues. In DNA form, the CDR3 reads TGTGCCAGCAGCTTGTTCGCTCGGCTAGCGGGGGCCACAGATACGCAGTATTTT. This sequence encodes CASSLFARLAGATDTQYF.

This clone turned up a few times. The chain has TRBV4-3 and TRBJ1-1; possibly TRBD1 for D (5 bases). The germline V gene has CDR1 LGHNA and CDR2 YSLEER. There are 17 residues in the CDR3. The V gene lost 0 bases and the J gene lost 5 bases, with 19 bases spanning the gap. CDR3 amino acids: CASSQDAAGRGWTEAFF. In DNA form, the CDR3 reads TGCGCCAGCAGCCAAGACGCAGCCGGCCGGGGGTGGACTGAAGCTTTCTTT.

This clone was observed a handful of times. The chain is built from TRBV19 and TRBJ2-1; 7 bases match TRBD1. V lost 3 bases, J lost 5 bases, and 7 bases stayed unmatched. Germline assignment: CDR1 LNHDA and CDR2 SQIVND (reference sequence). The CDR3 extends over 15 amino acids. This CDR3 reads CASSMTLQGHNEQFF. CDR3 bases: TGTGCCAGTAGTATGACGTTACAGGGGCACAATGAGCAGTTCTTC.

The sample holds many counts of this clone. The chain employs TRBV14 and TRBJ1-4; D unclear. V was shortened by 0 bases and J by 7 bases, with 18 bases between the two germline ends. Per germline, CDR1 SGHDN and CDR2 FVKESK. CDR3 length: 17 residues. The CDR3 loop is CASSQDSSHSSTEKLFF. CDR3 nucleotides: TGTGCCAGCAGCCAAGATTCCAGTCACAGTTCCACTGAAAAACTGTTTTTT.

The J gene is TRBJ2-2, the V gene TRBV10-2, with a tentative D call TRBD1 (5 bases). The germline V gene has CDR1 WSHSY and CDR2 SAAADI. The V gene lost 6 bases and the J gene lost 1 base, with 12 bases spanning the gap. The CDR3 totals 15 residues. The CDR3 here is CASRSPDRNTGELFF. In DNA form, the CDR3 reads TGCGCCAGCAGATCACCAGACAGGAACACCGGGGAGCTGTTTTTT.

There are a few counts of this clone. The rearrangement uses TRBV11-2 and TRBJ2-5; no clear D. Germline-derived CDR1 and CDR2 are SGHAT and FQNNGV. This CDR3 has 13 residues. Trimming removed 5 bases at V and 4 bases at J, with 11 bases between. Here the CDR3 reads CASSPASRETQYF. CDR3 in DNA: TGTGCCAGCAGCCCTGCTAGTCGAGAGACCCAGTACTTC.

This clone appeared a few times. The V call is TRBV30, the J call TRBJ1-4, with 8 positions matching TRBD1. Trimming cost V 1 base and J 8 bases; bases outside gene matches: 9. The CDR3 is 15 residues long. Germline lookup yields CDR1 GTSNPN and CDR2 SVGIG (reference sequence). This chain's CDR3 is CAWSALRGRIEKLFF. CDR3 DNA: TGTGCCTGGAGTGCCCTCAGGGGGCGAATCGAAAAACTGTTTTTT. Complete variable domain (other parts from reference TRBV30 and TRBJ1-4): SQTIHQWPATLVQPVGSPLSLECTVEGTSNPNLYWYRQAAGRGLQLLFYSVGIGQISSEVPQNLSASRPQDRQFILSSKKLLLSDSGFYLCAWSALRGRIEKLFFGSGTQLSVL.

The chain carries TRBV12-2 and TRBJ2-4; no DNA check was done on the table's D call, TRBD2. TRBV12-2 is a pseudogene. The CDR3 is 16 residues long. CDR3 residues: CASRLGKALSGHGGYF. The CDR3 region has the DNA TGTGCAAGTCGCTTAGGGAAGGCTCTGTCGGGCCACGGGGGGTACTTC.

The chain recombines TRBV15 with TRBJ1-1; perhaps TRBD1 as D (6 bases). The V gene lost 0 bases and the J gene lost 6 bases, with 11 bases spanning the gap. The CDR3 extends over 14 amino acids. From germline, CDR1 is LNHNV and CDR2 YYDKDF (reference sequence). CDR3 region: CATSRDSGGSEAFF. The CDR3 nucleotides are TGTGCCACCAGCAGAGATTCGGGGGGCTCTGAAGCTTTCTTT.

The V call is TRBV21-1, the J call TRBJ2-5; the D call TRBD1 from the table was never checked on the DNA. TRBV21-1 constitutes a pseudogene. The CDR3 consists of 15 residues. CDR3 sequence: CASKRPGTPPETQYF. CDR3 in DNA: TGTGCCAGCAAACGACCCGGGACACCTCCAGAGACCCAGTACTTC.

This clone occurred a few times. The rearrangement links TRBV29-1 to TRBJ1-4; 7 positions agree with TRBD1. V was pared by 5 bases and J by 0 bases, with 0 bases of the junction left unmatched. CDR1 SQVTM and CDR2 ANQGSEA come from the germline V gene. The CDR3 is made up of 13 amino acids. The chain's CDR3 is CSVQGATNEKLFF. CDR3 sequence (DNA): TGCAGCGTTCAGGGGGCAACTAATGAAAAACTGTTTTTT. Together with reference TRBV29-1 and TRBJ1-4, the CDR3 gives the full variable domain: SAVISQKPSRDICQRGTSLTIQCQVDSQVTMMFWYRQQPGQSLTLIATANQGSEATYESGFVIDKFPISRPNLTFSTLTVSNMSPEDSSIYLCSVQGATNEKLFFGSGTQLSVL.

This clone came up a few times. The CDR3 loop is CASSVLAGEETQYF. CDR3 DNA sequence: TGTGCCAGCAGCGTACTAGCGGGGGAAGAGACCCAGTACTTC. The V gene is TRBV9, the J gene TRBJ2-5, with 10 bases matching TRBD2. Trimming at V came to 1 base and at J to 3 bases, leaving 0 bases not matched to a gene. The CDR3 loop spans 14 amino acids. Per the germline V gene, CDR1 is SGDLS and CDR2 is YYNGEE.

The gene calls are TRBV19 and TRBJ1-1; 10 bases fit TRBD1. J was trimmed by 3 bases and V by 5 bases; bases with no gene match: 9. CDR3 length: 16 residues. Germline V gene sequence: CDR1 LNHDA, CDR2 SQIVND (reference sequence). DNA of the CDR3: TGTGCCAGTAGTTCCCCGGGACAGGGGTTCTACACTGAAGCTTTCTTT. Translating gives CASSSPGQGFYTEAFF.

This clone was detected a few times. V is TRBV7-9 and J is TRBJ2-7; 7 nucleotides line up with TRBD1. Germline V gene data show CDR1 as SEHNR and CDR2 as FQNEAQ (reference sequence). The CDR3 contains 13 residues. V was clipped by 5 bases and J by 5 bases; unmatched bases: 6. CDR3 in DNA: TGTGCCAGCAGCCGGGACAGTCATGACGAGCAGTACTTC. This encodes CASSRDSHDEQYF.

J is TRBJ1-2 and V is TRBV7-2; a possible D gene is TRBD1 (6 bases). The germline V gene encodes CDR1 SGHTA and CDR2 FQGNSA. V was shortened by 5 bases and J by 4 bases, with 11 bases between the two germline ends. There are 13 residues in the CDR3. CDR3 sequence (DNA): TGTGCCAGCAGCACCCGACAGGTCTATGGCTACACCTTC. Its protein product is CASSTRQVYGYTF.

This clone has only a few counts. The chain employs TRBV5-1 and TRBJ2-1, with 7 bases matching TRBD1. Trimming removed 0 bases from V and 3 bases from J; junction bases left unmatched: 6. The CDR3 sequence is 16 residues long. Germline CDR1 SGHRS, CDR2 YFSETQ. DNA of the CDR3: TGCGCCAGCAGCTTGGAGATCGGGACAGACTACAATGAGCAGTTCTTC. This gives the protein CASSLEIGTDYNEQFF.